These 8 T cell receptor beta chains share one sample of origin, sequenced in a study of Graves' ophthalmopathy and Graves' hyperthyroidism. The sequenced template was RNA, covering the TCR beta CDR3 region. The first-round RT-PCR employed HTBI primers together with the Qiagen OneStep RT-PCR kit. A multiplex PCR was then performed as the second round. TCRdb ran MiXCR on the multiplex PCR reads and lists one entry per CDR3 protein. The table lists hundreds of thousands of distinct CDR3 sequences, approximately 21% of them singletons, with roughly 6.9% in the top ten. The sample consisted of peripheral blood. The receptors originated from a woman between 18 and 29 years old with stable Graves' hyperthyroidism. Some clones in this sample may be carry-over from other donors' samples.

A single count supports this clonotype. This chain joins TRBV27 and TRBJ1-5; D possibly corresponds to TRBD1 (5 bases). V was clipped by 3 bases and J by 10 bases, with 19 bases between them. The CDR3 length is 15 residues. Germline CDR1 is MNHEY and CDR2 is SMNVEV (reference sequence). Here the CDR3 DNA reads TGTGCCAGCAGTTTTGGAGGGGTTCCCTTGGGTCCCCAGCATTTT. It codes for CASSFGGVPLGPQHF.

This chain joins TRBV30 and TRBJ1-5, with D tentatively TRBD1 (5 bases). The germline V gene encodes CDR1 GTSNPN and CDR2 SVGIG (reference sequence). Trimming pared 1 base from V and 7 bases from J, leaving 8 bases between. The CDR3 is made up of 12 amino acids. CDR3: CAWSAGWQPQHF. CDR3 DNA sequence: TGTGCCTGGAGTGCAGGGTGGCAGCCCCAGCATTTT.

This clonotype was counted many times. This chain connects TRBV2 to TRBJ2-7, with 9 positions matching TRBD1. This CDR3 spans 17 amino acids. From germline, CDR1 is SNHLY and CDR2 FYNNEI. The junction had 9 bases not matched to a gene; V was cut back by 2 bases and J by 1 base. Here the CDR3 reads CASSENFGTGISYEQYF. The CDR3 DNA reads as TGTGCCAGCAGTGAAAATTTCGGGACAGGGATTTCCTACGAGCAGTACTTC. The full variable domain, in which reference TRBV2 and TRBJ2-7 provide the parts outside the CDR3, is EPEVTQTPSHQVTQMGQEVILRCVPISNHLYFYWYRQILGQKVEFLVSFYNNEISEKSEIFDDQFSVERPDGSNFTLKIRSTKLEDSAMYFCASSENFGTGISYEQYFGPGTRLTVT.

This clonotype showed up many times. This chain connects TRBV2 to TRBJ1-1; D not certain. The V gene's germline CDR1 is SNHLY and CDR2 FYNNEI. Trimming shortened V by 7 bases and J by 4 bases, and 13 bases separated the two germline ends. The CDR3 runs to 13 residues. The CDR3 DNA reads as TGTGCCAGCAACTTTGGTTTAAGCACTGAAGCTTTCTTT. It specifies CASNFGLSTEAFF.

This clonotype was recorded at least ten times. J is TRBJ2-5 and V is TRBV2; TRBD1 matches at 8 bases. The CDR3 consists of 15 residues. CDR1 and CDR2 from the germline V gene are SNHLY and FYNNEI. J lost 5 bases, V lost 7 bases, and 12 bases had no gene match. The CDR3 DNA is TGTGCCAGCAAACGGGACAGGCTGCAGGCGGAGACCCAGTACTTC. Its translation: CASKRDRLQAETQYF.

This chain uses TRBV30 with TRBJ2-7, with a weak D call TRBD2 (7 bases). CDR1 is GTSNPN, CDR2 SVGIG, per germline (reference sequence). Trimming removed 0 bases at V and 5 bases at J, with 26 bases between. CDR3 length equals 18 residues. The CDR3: CAWSVRPGLSGGRNEQYF. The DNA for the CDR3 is TGTGCCTGGAGTGTACGGCCGGGACTATCGGGGGGCAGGAACGAGCAGTACTTC. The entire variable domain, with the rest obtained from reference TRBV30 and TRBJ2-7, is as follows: SQTIHQWPATLVQPVGSPLSLECTVEGTSNPNLYWYRQAAGRGLQLLFYSVGIGQISSEVPQNLSASRPQDRQFILSSKKLLLSDSGFYLCAWSVRPGLSGGRNEQYFGPGTRLTVT.

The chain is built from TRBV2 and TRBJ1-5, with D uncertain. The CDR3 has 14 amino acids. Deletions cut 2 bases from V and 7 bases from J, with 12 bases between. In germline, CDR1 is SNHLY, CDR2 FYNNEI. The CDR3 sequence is CASSEWTSWQPQHF. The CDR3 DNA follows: TGTGCCAGCAGTGAATGGACCAGCTGGCAGCCCCAGCATTTT.

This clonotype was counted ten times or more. CDR3 bases: TGTGCCAGCAGTACTCGACAGGGGGCCCCCTCCTACGAGCAGTACTTC. Amino acid sequence: CASSTRQGAPSYEQYF. The V and J genes are TRBV28 and TRBJ2-7, with 10 bases matching TRBD1. Germline CDR1 reads MDHEN; CDR2 reads SYDVKM. The CDR3 is 16 residues long. The trim removed 5 bases at V and 0 bases at J, leaving 7 bases unmatched.